Following are 15 T cell receptor beta chains from one sample sequenced in a study of T-cell reconstitution after alpha-beta-depleted transplantation in children. The TCRbeta library incorporated unique molecular identifiers. TCRdb independently ran MiXCR on the PCR reads; one entry per CDR3 protein. This table holds 550,000 to 800,000 distinct CDR3 sequences, around 13% found once. The specimen was PBMCs, collected before TCRalphabeta/CD19-depleted stem cell transplant. All receptors come from a girl aged 2 to 9 with congenital amegakaryocytic thrombocytopenia, due to receive a stem cell transplant.

This clonotype was counted ten times or more. CDR3 residues: CSVAGTAPYEQYF. DNA for the CDR3: TGCAGCGTAGCCGGGACTGCCCCGTACGAGCAGTACTTC. The V and J genes are TRBV29-1 and TRBJ2-7; D perhaps matches TRBD2 (6 bases). Germline loops: CDR1 SQVTM, CDR2 ANQGSEA. With 6 bases removed from V and 4 bases from J, the gap between germline ends came to 16 bases. The CDR3 is 13 residues long.

The chain joins TRBV20-1 to TRBJ2-1; 7 nucleotides agree with TRBD1. This CDR3 comprises 15 residues. CDR1 and CDR2 (germline): DFQATT, SNEGSKA (reference sequence). V was clipped by 3 bases and J by 7 bases; unmatched bases: 12. CDR3 DNA: TGCAGTGCTAGGTTTTATAGGGGGCAACTAAATGAGCAGTTCTTC. It yields the protein CSARFYRGQLNEQFF.

This chain uses TRBV5-1 with TRBJ2-3, with D possibly matching TRBD2 (6 bases). The CDR3 loop spans 17 amino acids. V was shortened by 3 bases and J by 1 base, with 18 bases between the two germline ends. Germline CDR1 and CDR2: SGHRS and YFSETQ. The CDR3 spells CASSSPGGTRGTDTQYF. Here the CDR3 DNA reads TGCGCCAGCAGCTCCCCGGGTGGGACTCGAGGCACAGATACGCAGTATTTT.

This clonotype has ten or more counts. The rearrangement uses TRBV29-1 and TRBJ2-3; D possibly corresponds to TRBD2 (6 bases). V lost 3 bases, J lost 4 bases, and 11 bases lay in between. This CDR3 is 13 amino acids long. Germline CDR1 is SQVTM and CDR2 is ANQGSEA. CDR3 protein: CSVDTGAADTQYF. The CDR3, as DNA: TGCAGCGTTGACACGGGAGCGGCAGATACGCAGTATTTT.

This clonotype occurred a few times. The chain combines TRBV7-8 with TRBJ2-7; no reliable D call. V was cut by 4 bases and J by 2 bases, with 15 bases left in between. CDR1 is SGHVS, CDR2 FQNEAQ, per germline. The CDR3 is 15 residues long. The CDR3 DNA reads as TGTGCCAGCAGCTCCCCCCAGCCATTACCCTACGAGCAGTACTTC. Translation: CASSSPQPLPYEQYF.

At least ten counts were recorded for this clonotype. V and J are TRBV5-1 and TRBJ2-2; D might be TRBD2 (5 bases). This CDR3 is built from 16 residues. V shed 0 bases and J shed 2 bases, with 11 bases lying between them. In germline, CDR1 is SGHRS, CDR2 YFSETQ. CDR3 region: CASSLVWELNTGELFF. The CDR3 DNA reads TGCGCCAGCAGCTTGGTGTGGGAGTTAAACACCGGGGAGCTGTTTTTT.

In this sample, this clonotype turned up a few times. V gene TRBV20-1 combines with J gene TRBJ2-1, with 10 positions matching TRBD2. This CDR3 is built from 14 residues. The J segment lost 6 bases and the V segment lost 7 bases, leaving 9 bases of the junction unmatched. Germline CDR1 and CDR2: DFQATT and SNEGSKA (reference sequence). The chain's CDR3 is CSVASGRVANEQFF. The DNA of the CDR3 is TGCAGTGTCGCCAGCGGGAGGGTGGCCAATGAGCAGTTCTTC.

V and J are TRBV12-3 or TRBV12-4 and TRBJ2-5; D could derive from TRBD1 or TRBD2 (5 bases each). Trimming left V 6 bases short and J 0 bases short, with 17 bases between. The CDR3 runs 16 residues. CDR3 region: CASRTGTSPDQETQYF. The CDR3 bases are TGTGCCAGCAGAACCGGGACCTCGCCCGACCAAGAGACCCAGTACTTC.

There are many counts of this clonotype. The gene calls are TRBV20-1 and TRBJ1-2; possible D gene TRBD1, 5 bases. CDR1 is DFQATT and CDR2 is SNEGSKA in the germline V gene (reference sequence). Trimming left V 1 base short and J 4 bases short, with 10 bases between. The length of the CDR3 is 13 residues. CDR3 DNA: TGCAGTGCTAGAGCCGGGACCGCCTATGGCTACACCTTC. This translates into CSARAGTAYGYTF.

This clonotype was recorded at least ten times. The J gene is TRBJ2-1, the V gene TRBV11-1; 9 bases align to TRBD2. The length of the CDR3 is 19 residues. V shed 5 bases and J 0 bases; nucleotides not matched to a gene: 14. Germline CDR1 reads SGHAT; CDR2 reads FQDESV (reference sequence). The chain's CDR3 is CASSRLTSGSIFSYNEQFF. CDR3 bases: TGTGCCAGCAGCCGCTTGACTAGCGGTAGCATATTCTCCTACAATGAGCAGTTCTTC.

The chain joins TRBV6-5 to TRBJ1-1, with D unresolved. CDR1 and CDR2 from the germline V gene are MNHEY and SVGAGI. V lost 0 bases to trimming and J lost 0 bases, with 8 bases between them. CDR3 length: 15 residues. The CDR3 nucleotides read TGTGCCAGCAGTTACTCGAGAGGGATGAACACTGAAGCTTTCTTT. Translation gives CASSYSRGMNTEAFF.

In this sample, this clonotype turned up many times. This rearrangement joins TRBV6-1 to TRBJ1-2, with TRBD1 identical over 7 bases. CDR1 MNHNS and CDR2 SASEGT come from the germline V gene. After removal of 8 bases from V and 3 bases from J, the junction contained 6 bases not matched to a gene. The CDR3 consists of 13 residues. The CDR3 DNA reads as TGTGCCAGCTTAGGACAGGACCACTATGGCTACACCTTC. Protein product: CASLGQDHYGYTF.

The genes are TRBV2 and TRBJ2-2; D is uncertain. Trimming removed 5 bases at V and 0 bases at J, with 10 bases between. CDR3 size: 15 residues. From germline, CDR1 is SNHLY and CDR2 FYNNEI. CDR3 bases: TGTGCCAGCAGTTTCGCACTTACGAACACCGGGGAGCTGTTTTTT. Translated, it gives CASSFALTNTGELFF.

The sample holds many counts of this clonotype. The rearrangement links TRBV20-1 to TRBJ1-4; D uncertain. CDR3 length: 13 amino acids. Germline lookup yields CDR1 DFQATT and CDR2 SNEGSKA (reference sequence). Trimming pared 2 bases from V and 8 bases from J, leaving 12 bases between. In nucleotides, the CDR3 is TGCAGTGCTAGACAGGTGAAGAAGGAAAAACTGTTTTTT. Its protein product is CSARQVKKEKLFF.

This clonotype was counted many times. This sequence joins TRBV20-1 and TRBJ2-1; the match to TRBD2 covers 8 bases. The CDR3 is 11 amino acids. Germline V gene sequence: CDR1 DFQATT, CDR2 SNEGSKA (reference sequence). V trimming: 3 bases; J trimming: 15 bases; junction bases outside the gene matches: 7. This CDR3 reads CSARVAGSRFF. The CDR3 DNA is TGCAGTGCTAGGGTAGCGGGATCCCGGTTCTTC.